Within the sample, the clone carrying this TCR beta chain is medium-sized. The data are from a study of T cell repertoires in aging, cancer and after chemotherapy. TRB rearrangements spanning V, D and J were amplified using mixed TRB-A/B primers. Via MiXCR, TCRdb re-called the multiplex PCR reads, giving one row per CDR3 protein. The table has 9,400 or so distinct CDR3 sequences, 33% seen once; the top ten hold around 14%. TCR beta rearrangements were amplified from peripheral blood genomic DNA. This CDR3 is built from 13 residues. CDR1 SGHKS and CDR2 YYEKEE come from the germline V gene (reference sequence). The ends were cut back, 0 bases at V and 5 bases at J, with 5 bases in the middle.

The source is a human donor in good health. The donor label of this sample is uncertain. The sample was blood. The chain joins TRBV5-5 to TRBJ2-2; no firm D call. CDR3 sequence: CASSLVETGELFF. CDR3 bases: TGTGCCAGCAGCTTGGTTGAGACCGGGGAGCTGTTTTTT.